The clone carrying this T cell receptor (beta chain) has at least ten counts. What it recognizes is unknown. Researchers took RNA transcripts and amplified the TCR beta CDR3 regions from them. HTBI primers drove first-round RT-PCR of the TCR CDR3. MiXCR, run by TCRdb on the multiplex PCR reads, gives a single entry per CDR3 protein. Altogether about 350,000 distinct CDR3 sequences are present, 15% being singletons, with the ten largest covering about 20%. The sample is drawn from a study of T cells in Graves' hyperthyroidism and ophthalmopathy. Study-wide results and limits: Ophthalmopathy and stable hyperthyroidism were told apart by a 13 V-J model.

Uncontrolled infections, other autoimmune diseases, pregnancy or lactation led to exclusion of patients. The study based diagnoses on clinical symptoms, serum thyroxine and TRAb, thyroid ultrasound and orbital computed tomography. The sequencing sample was made of blood. This sequence originates from an older woman with Graves' ophthalmopathy.

CDR3 loop: CASSQYSGGEQYF. In nucleotides, the CDR3 is TGTGCCAGCAGTCAATACTCCGGCGGCGAGCAGTACTTC. This sequence joins TRBV28 and TRBJ2-7, with no clear D. Germline lookup yields CDR1 MDHEN and CDR2 SYDVKM. V shed 5 bases and J shed 6 bases, with 14 bases lying between them. The CDR3 is made up of 13 amino acids.